This T cell receptor beta chain was identified during a study of blood T cells in healthy people across ages. The CDR3 loop spans 15 amino acids. CDR1 SGHDT and CDR2 YYEEEE come from the germline V gene. A second PCR, run for about 7 to 12 cycles, used a sample-barcoded 5' primer plus a J-beta primer mix. TCRdb re-derived calls from the 5' RACE reads in MiXCR, one entry per CDR3 protein. The sample yields 800,000 or so distinct CDR3 sequences, 20% to 25% seen once. There are a few counts of this clonotype. These data were likewise used in another study, on T cells of mothers and their children. That investigation notes: The authors added sample barcodes and 2-4 random nucleotides using the M1S primer of the second PCR. Among related mother-child pairs, overlap was slightly higher than in unrelated pairs, though not significantly.

The chain recombines TRBV5-6 with TRBJ2-1, with 8 bases that match TRBD1. The closer fit of TRBJ2-7 to the DNA end suggests the J call may be wrong. The clonotype comes from a boy under 18 in good health. Material: blood. The CDR3 region has the DNA TGTGCCAGCAGCAAATTGGACAGGGACCAGGGGGAGCAGTACTTC. Its translation: CASSKLDRDQGEQYF.